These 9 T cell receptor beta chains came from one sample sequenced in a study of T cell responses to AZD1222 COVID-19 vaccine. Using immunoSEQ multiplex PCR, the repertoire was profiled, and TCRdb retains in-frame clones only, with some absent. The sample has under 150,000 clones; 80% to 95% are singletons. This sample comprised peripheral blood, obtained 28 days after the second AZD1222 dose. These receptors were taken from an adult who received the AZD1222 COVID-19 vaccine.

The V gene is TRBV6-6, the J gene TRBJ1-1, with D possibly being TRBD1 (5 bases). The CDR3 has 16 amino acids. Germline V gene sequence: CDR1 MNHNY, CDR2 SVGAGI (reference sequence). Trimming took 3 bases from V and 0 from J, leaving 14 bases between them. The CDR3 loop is CASSYGGRPMNTEAFF. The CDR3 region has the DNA TGTGCCAGCAGTTATGGGGGGAGGCCCATGAACACTGAAGCTTTCTTT.

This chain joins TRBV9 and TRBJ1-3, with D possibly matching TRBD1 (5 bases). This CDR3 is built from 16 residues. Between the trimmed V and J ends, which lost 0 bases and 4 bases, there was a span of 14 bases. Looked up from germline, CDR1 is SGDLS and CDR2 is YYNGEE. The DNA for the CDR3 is TGTGCCAGCAGCGTAGAGGGACCTGAAGACGGAAACACCATATATTTT. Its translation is CASSVEGPEDGNTIYF.

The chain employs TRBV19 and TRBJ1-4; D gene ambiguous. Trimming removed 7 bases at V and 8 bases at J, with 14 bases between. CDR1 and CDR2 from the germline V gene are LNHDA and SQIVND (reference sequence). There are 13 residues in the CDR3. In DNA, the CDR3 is TGTGCCAGTAACGGAGGACTCGAGGAAAAACTGTTTTTT. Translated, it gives CASNGGLEEKLFF. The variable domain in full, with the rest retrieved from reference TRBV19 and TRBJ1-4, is DGGITQSPKYLFRKEGQNVTLSCEQNLNHDAMYWYRQDPGQGLRLIYYSQIVNDFQKGDIAEGYSVSREKKESFPLTVTSAQKNPTAFYLCASNGGLEEKLFFGSGTQLSVL.

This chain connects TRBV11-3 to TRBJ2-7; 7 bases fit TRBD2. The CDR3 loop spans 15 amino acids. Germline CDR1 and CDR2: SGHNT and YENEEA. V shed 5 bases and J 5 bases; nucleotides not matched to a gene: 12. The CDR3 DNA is TGTGCCAGCAGCCGTGGACTAGTCAAACAGAACGAGCAGTACTTC. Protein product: CASSRGLVKQNEQYF.

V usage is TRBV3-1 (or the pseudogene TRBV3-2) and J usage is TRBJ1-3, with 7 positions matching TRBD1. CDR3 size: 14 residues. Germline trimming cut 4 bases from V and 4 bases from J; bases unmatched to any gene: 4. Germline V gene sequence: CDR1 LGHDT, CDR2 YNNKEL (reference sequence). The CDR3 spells CASSRQGRGNTIYF. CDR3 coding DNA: TGTGCCAGCAGCCGACAGGGCCGGGGAAACACCATATATTTT.

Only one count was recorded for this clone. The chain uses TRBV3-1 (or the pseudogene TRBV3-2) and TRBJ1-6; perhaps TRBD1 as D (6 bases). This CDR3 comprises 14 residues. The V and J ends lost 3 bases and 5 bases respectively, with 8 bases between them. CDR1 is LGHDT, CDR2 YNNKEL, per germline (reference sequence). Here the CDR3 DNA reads TGTGCCAGCAGCCAGGGACACGATAATTCACCCCTCCACTTT. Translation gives CASSQGHDNSPLHF.

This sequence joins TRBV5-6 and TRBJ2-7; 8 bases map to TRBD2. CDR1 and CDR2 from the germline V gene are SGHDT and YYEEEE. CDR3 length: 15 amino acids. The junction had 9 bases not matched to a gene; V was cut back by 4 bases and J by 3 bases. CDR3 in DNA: TGTGCCAGCAGCCCCATAGCGGGATCTTTCTACGAGCAGTACTTC. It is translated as CASSPIAGSFYEQYF. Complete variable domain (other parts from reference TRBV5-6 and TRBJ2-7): DAGVTQSPTHLIKTRGQQVTLRCSPKSGHDTVSWYQQALGQGPQFIFQYYEEEERQRGNFPDRFSGHQFPNYSSELNVNALLLGDSALYLCASSPIAGSFYEQYFGPGTRLTVT.

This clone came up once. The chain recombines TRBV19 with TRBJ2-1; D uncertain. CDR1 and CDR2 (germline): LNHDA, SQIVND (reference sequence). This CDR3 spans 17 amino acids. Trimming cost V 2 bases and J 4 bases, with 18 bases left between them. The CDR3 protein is CASSIIRIRENYNEQFF. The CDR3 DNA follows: TGTGCCAGTAGTATAATCCGGATCCGTGAGAATTACAATGAGCAGTTCTTC. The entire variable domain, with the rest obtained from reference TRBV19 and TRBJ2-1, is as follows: DGGITQSPKYLFRKEGQNVTLSCEQNLNHDAMYWYRQDPGQGLRLIYYSQIVNDFQKGDIAEGYSVSREKKESFPLTVTSAQKNPTAFYLCASSIIRIRENYNEQFFGPGTRLTVL.

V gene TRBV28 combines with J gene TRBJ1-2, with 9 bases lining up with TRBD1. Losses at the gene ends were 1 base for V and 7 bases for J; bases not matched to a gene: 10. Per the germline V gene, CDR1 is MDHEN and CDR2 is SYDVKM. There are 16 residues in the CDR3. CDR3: CASSLFPGTGFGGYTF. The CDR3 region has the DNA TGTGCCAGCAGTTTATTTCCTGGGACAGGGTTCGGTGGCTACACCTTC.